The T cell receptor beta chain described here comes from a study of human T cells and chemical hapten exposure. Turning to the study itself: Small discrepancies in pooled library volume mainly accounted for the varying TCR yields per sample. Regarding the study as a whole: DPC sensitization left the count of TCRs above 1 in 1000 unchanged.

The time point was: healthy volunteer bleed at 2 weeks. It was from unfractionated whole blood that total RNA was extracted. Germline lookup yields CDR1 SGDLS and CDR2 YYNGEE. V was clipped by 4 bases and J by 3 bases; unmatched bases: 5. The CDR3 sequence is 16 residues long. In the case of this clonotype: The antigen remains unidentified.

Individual cDNA molecules had unique molecular identifiers attached to them by the library. TCRdb recomputed calls from the RACE reads with MiXCR, one row per CDR3 protein. The sample records 100,000 to 150,000 distinct CDR3 sequences, approximately 9.5% being singletons. This clonotype was sampled from a male donor in good health. Some clones in this sample may be carry-over from other donors' samples. Sequences were obtained from whole blood. The chain carries TRBV9 and TRBJ2-3; 13 nucleotides align to TRBD2. The CDR3 region is CASSFGLAGETDTQYF. The CDR3, as DNA: TGTGCCAGCAGCTTCGGACTAGCGGGGGAGACAGATACGCAGTATTTT.